The 26 T cell receptor beta chains listed next were all sequenced from one sample in a study of blood T cell repertoires in COVID-19. Clones were sequenced by immunoSEQ multiplex PCR, and TCRdb holds only the in-frame ones, with some missing. The sample lists about 160,000 clones; about 85% were seen once. Material for sequencing was peripheral blood. Receptors were obtained from a man aged 55 to 69 who had recovered from COVID-19.

V gene TRBV5-1 combines with J gene TRBJ1-1; TRBD1 matches 8 bases. The CDR3 runs 14 residues. Germline V lookup: CDR1 SGHRS, CDR2 YFSETQ. With 3 bases clipped from V and 3 bases from J, the junction kept 4 bases outside the gene matches. The CDR3 loop is CASSWTTGDTEAFF. The CDR3 DNA is TGCGCCAGCAGCTGGACGACAGGGGACACTGAAGCTTTCTTT. The entire variable domain, with the rest obtained from reference TRBV5-1 and TRBJ1-1, is as follows: KAGVTQTPRYLIKTRGQQVTLSCSPISGHRSVSWYQQTPGQGLQFLFEYFSETQRNKGNFPGRFSGRQFSNSRSEMNVSTLELGDSALYLCASSWTTGDTEAFFGQGTRLTVV.

The chain joins TRBV18 to TRBJ2-7; D is perhaps TRBD2 (6 bases). V was trimmed by 7 bases and J by 3 bases, leaving 16 bases between them. This CDR3 region has 14 residues. From germline, CDR1 is KGHSH and CDR2 LQKENI. Here the CDR3 DNA reads TGTGCCAGCTTAAATGGGACTGGGATCTACGAGCAGTACTTC. Translating gives CASLNGTGIYEQYF.

The chain carries TRBV25-1 and TRBJ1-6, with D hard to call. V lost 3 bases, J lost 10 bases, and 10 bases lay in between. The CDR3 is made up of 13 amino acids. The V gene's germline CDR1 is MGHDK and CDR2 SYGVNS. CDR3 sequence (DNA): TGTGCCAGCAGTGAGGGCTATGGCTCACCCCTCCACTTT. Translation: CASSEGYGSPLHF.

This clone was counted between two and nine times. This rearrangement joins TRBV7-3 to TRBJ1-1; possibly TRBD1 for D (6 bases). The CDR3 loop spans 13 amino acids. In germline, CDR1 is SGHTA, CDR2 FQGTGA. Trimming cost V 5 bases and J 6 bases, with 13 bases left between them. The CDR3 DNA follows: TGTGCCAGCAGCCAAGGGGGTAACCCTGAAGCTTTCTTT. This sequence encodes CASSQGGNPEAFF.

This rearrangement joins TRBV13 to TRBJ2-2, with TRBD1 identical over 9 bases. Germline V gives CDR1 PRHDT, CDR2 FYEKMQ (reference sequence). V was clipped by 5 bases and J by 4 bases; unmatched bases: 11. The CDR3 is 17 amino acids. CDR3 amino acids: CASSLGDRDLTTGELFF. CDR3 bases: TGTGCCAGCAGCCTCGGGGACAGGGATCTGACCACCGGGGAGCTGTTTTTT.

V is TRBV7-9 and J is TRBJ2-5, with 7 bases fitting TRBD2. The length of the CDR3 is 15 residues. With 0 bases clipped from V and 4 bases from J, the junction kept 5 bases outside the gene matches. Germline V gene sequence: CDR1 SEHNR, CDR2 FQNEAQ (reference sequence). The CDR3 bases are TGTGCCAGCAGCTTAGCCAGCCGACTAGCAGAGACCCAGTACTTC. It encodes CASSLASRLAETQYF.

The V gene is TRBV28, the J gene TRBJ1-6; 12 bases fit TRBD1. CDR3 length equals 17 residues. Per germline, CDR1 MDHEN and CDR2 SYDVKM. Losses at the gene ends were 6 bases for V and 7 bases for J; bases not matched to a gene: 10. The CDR3 sequence: CASSSTGTGGQNSPLHF. CDR3 bases: TGTGCCAGCAGCTCCACCGGGACAGGGGGCCAAAATTCACCCCTCCACTTT.

This chain connects TRBV5-1 to TRBJ2-7; 7 bases fit TRBD1. The V gene's germline CDR1 is SGHRS and CDR2 YFSETQ. The CDR3 length is 12 residues. Trimming removed 0 bases from V and 11 bases from J; junction bases left unmatched: 5. The CDR3 DNA reads TGCGCCAGCAGCTTGGGACAGGGTTCGAAGTACTTC. Protein sequence: CASSLGQGSKYF.

The chain carries TRBV11-2 and TRBJ2-3, with a tentative D call TRBD2 (6 bases). Germline V gene lookup returns CDR1 SGHAT and CDR2 FQNNGV. This CDR3 spans 16 amino acids. V lost 3 bases, J lost 6 bases, and 19 bases lay in between. The CDR3 nucleotides read TGTGCCAGCAGCTTCGGCGGGACCTACCCTCGTGATACGCAGTATTTT. It translates to CASSFGGTYPRDTQYF.

The chain couples TRBV11-3 to TRBJ2-2; TRBD2 matches 7 bases. With V trimmed by 5 bases and J by 2 bases, 11 bases remained unmatched. This CDR3 has 17 amino acids. Per germline, CDR1 SGHNT and CDR2 YENEEA. Written as DNA, the CDR3 is TGTGCCAGCAGCGACGACCAAGGGACTATTAACACCGGGGAGCTGTTTTTT. Translated, it gives CASSDDQGTINTGELFF.

The chain carries TRBV2 and TRBJ1-5; D remains ambiguous. Germline CDR1 and CDR2: SNHLY and FYNNEI. The V end lost 2 bases, the J end lost 1 base, and 6 bases lay between the germline ends. The CDR3 contains 14 residues. The chain's CDR3 is CASSESRSNQPQHF. The CDR3 bases are TGTGCCAGCAGTGAATCGAGGAGCAATCAGCCCCAGCATTTT.

The rearrangement links TRBV24-1 to TRBJ2-2; TRBD2 matches at 8 bases. J was trimmed by 2 bases and V by 3 bases; bases with no gene match: 7. CDR1 is KGHDR, CDR2 SFDVKD, per germline. The CDR3 has 17 residues. The CDR3 region is CATSDPRGGLNTGELFF. The CDR3 DNA follows: TGTGCCACCAGTGATCCCCGGGGGGGGCTTAACACCGGGGAGCTGTTTTTT.

The gene calls are TRBV19 and TRBJ2-1; D may be TRBD1 (6 bases). The CDR3 totals 15 residues. Germline V gives CDR1 LNHDA, CDR2 SQIVND (reference sequence). V was clipped by 3 bases and J by 1 base, with 10 bases between them. In nucleotides, the CDR3 is TGTGCCAGTAGTATGGCTGACAGGTCCTACAATGAGCAGTTCTTC. Translation gives CASSMADRSYNEQFF.

The rearrangement links TRBV7-3 to TRBJ1-2, with TRBD1 matching over 8 bases. The V and J ends lost 2 bases and 4 bases, in that order; junction bases with no gene match: 6. The CDR3 totals 15 residues. Germline CDR1 SGHTA, CDR2 FQGTGA. CDR3 DNA: TGTGCCAGCAGCTTATCAGGGGGCGACGGCTATGGCTACACCTTC. Amino acids: CASSLSGGDGYGYTF.

This clone was seen only once. The chain recombines TRBV7-3 with TRBJ2-3, with D perhaps matching TRBD2 (6 bases). The germline CDR1 and CDR2 sequences are SGHTA and FQGTGA. V gave up 2 bases and J gave up 4 bases, with 16 bases separating them. The CDR3 spans 16 residues. The CDR3 DNA is TGTGCCAGCAGCTTAGTCGGCCCTGGAGGGGCAGATACGCAGTATTTT. Encoded protein: CASSLVGPGGADTQYF.

This chain uses TRBV19 with TRBJ2-1; tentatively, D is TRBD2 (7 bases). V shed 1 base and J shed 7 bases, with 14 bases lying between them. The CDR3 spans 15 residues. Germline-derived CDR1 and CDR2 are LNHDA and SQIVND (reference sequence). Here the CDR3 reads CASSIVGGTRNEQFF. Written as DNA, the CDR3 is TGTGCCAGTAGTATAGTCGGGGGGACAAGAAATGAGCAGTTCTTC.

This clone was seen only a few times. The J gene is TRBJ2-1, the V gene TRBV19; 7 bases are shared with TRBD1. CDR3 length: 15 residues. Per the germline V gene, CDR1 is LNHDA and CDR2 is SQIVND (reference sequence). J gave up 0 bases and V 4 bases, and 3 bases lay outside the gene matches. CDR3 region: CASSKGARSYNEQFF. The CDR3 nucleotides are TGTGCCAGTAGTAAGGGGGCCCGCTCCTACAATGAGCAGTTCTTC.

This clone was picked up a small number of times. This chain joins TRBV7-9 and TRBJ1-4; 9 nucleotides align to TRBD1. V lost 6 bases to trimming and J lost 7 bases; unmatched junction nucleotides: 15. The germline gives CDR1 SEHNR, CDR2 FQNEAQ (reference sequence). This CDR3 spans 17 amino acids. CDR3 amino acids: CASSSTGTGYGGEKLFF. The CDR3 DNA reads as TGTGCCAGCAGTTCTACCGGGACAGGGTACGGTGGTGAAAAACTGTTTTTT.

This chain joins TRBV5-1 and TRBJ1-2, with TRBD1 matching 7 bases. CDR1 and CDR2 (germline): SGHRS, YFSETQ. V shed 3 bases, J shed 0 bases, and the junction held 5 bases outside the gene matches. CDR3 length equals 15 residues. CDR3 amino acids: CASSWGTATNYGYTF. For the CDR3, the DNA is TGCGCCAGCAGCTGGGGGACAGCTACTAACTATGGCTACACCTTC.

This chain links TRBV2 with TRBJ2-7; no clear D gene. The CDR3 sequence is 11 residues long. From germline, CDR1 is SNHLY and CDR2 FYNNEI. Trimming removed 6 bases from V and 2 bases from J, with 5 bases in between. In nucleotides, the CDR3 is TGTGCCAGCAGCCCCACCTACGAGCAGTACTTC. It specifies CASSPTYEQYF.

This chain joins TRBV7-2 and TRBJ1-5; D gene ambiguous. The CDR3 is made up of 15 amino acids. Germline lookup yields CDR1 SGHTA and CDR2 FQGNSA. Trimming removed 1 base from V and 4 bases from J, with 11 bases in between. The CDR3 nucleotides are TGTGCCAGCAGCTTAGAGGCTCGAGGAAATCAGCCCCAGCATTTT. It codes for CASSLEARGNQPQHF.

The V call is TRBV7-2, the J call TRBJ2-5; 14 nucleotides align to TRBD2. V was clipped by 6 bases and J by 9 bases; unmatched bases: 9. Germline CDR1 SGHTA, CDR2 FQGNSA. The CDR3 is 15 amino acids. The CDR3 nucleotides are TGTGCCAGCAGACAAACGACTAGCGGGGGGGGACCCCAGTACTTC. It encodes CASRQTTSGGGPQYF.

The chain employs TRBV6-2 or TRBV6-3 and TRBJ2-3, with 8 bases fitting TRBD1. Trimming took 4 bases from V and 4 from J; bases not matched to a gene: 4. This CDR3 has 14 amino acids. Germline V CDR1 and CDR2: MNHEY, SVGEGT. This CDR3 reads CASSLTGESDTQYF. CDR3 DNA sequence: TGTGCCAGCAGTTTGACAGGGGAGTCAGATACGCAGTATTTT.

This clone showed up just a few times. The J gene is TRBJ2-7, the V gene TRBV5-4; 8 bases line up with TRBD1. Germline V CDR1 and CDR2: SGHNT, YYREEE (reference sequence). This CDR3 comprises 14 residues. J was trimmed by 5 bases and V by 3 bases; bases with no gene match: 7. The chain's CDR3 is CASSSPGQANEQYF. DNA for the CDR3: TGTGCCAGCAGCTCCCCGGGACAGGCGAACGAGCAGTACTTC.

This clone was recorded only once. The rearrangement uses TRBV18 and TRBJ1-2; no clear D gene. V lost 4 bases and J lost 8, with 11 bases in between. This CDR3 region has 12 residues. CDR1 KGHSH and CDR2 LQKENI come from the germline V gene. In nucleotides, the CDR3 is TGTGCCAGCTCACTAACGGGGAACGGCTACACCTTC. Its translation is CASSLTGNGYTF.

The V gene is TRBV9, the J gene TRBJ2-2, with 9 bases matching TRBD2. Looked up from germline, CDR1 is SGDLS and CDR2 is YYNGEE. V trimming: 2 bases; J trimming: 4 bases; junction bases outside the gene matches: 3. This CDR3 spans 15 amino acids. The CDR3 nucleotides read TGTGCCAGCAGCGTGGTGCGGGGGGGCACCGGGGAGCTGTTTTTT. Translated, it gives CASSVVRGGTGELFF.